This T cell receptor (beta chain) was obtained from a study of blood T cell repertoires in COVID-19 (dated by TCRdb to between 2020 and 2021). General notes on the study: Collaborator samples came from the United States, Italy and Spain and covered acute and convalescent phases of COVID-19. Nearly every sample came with metadata listing a de-identified subject ID, COVID-19 status, age in years and sex. Samples came from the ongoing ImmuneRACE study (first 160 participants) plus 1,254 subjects from 6 global collaborators. The prospective study material was composed of cDNA or gDNA derived from T cells, B-cell-depleted T cells, or PBMCs. HLA class I and class II types, where available, came from metadata supplied by the sample provider rather than from assay-based typing. Deeply sampled blood TCRbeta repertoires from subjects exposed to, actively infected with, or recovered from COVID-19 were included in the dataset. The repertoires were released in a freely available public database intended as a resource for research on the immune response to SARS-CoV-2.

The collaborating institutions used their own protocols to collect whole blood in K2EDTA tubes. For TCRbeta analysis, collaborators shipped samples in one of three forms: frozen whole blood, isolated PBMCs, or DNA extracted from either of those sample types. TCRbeta CDR3 regions were amplified from genomic DNA by means of the immunoSEQ Assay, a bias-controlled multiplex PCR. The original methods were these. The number of nucleated cells in each sample was estimated from the amplification of reference gene primers within the assay. To quantify the absolute abundance of each unique TCRbeta CDR3 rearrangement, sequence reads were collapsed and filtered. For each sample, productive Simpson clonality was calculated by taking the square root of Simpson's diversity index across productive rearrangements. TCRdb mirrors the immuneACCESS table, restricted to in-frame sequences. Some clones are absent from its copies; in checked studies, under half trace to an unresolved V gene, and the reason for the others is unknown. The D gene and trimming were derived from the DNA, and the V and J assignments and clone size from that table. The sample table holds fewer than 400,000 clones, of which around 90% were seen once. 3% of the sample belongs to the ten largest clones.

Study-wide findings and limitations: Clinical and demographic metadata were provided uncurated, with the amount varying by source and participant.

With regard to this clone: Its binding antigen is unknown. Base qualities are not at hand, and no much larger clone is one base apart.

The germline ends are 18 bases apart after V is trimmed by 6 bases and J by 10 bases. Counted from cysteine to phenylalanine, this CDR3 has 13 amino acids. CDR3 DNA is the only sequence kept; it has 39 bases, read in frame from the first base. The TCR was taken from a human donor in a cohort sampled during active COVID-19. This chain joins TRBV12-3 or TRBV12-4 to TRBJ1-1, with a tentative D gene TRBD1 over 6 matching bases. The sample consisted of peripheral blood. The CDR3 amino acid sequence is: CASSPGTQATAFF. The nucleotides are TGTGCCAGCAGCCCGGGGACACAAGCCACAGCTTTCTTT.